The source of this T cell receptor beta chain is a study of T cell responses to AZD1222 COVID-19 vaccine. Of note for this clone: What it binds is unknown.

V gave up 5 bases and J gave up 1 base, with 8 bases separating them. The CDR3 loop spans 13 amino acids. The germline CDR1 and CDR2 sequences are MNHNY and SVGAGI (reference sequence). Broader study findings: Donors skewed white British and female; clonal diversity was possibly underestimated.

Sequencing used immunoSEQ multiplex PCR; TCRdb keeps in-frame clones, though not all of them. The sample has more than 100,000 clones, about nine tenths seen once. This specimen was peripheral blood, taken 28 days after the second AZD1222 dose. The chain joins TRBV6-6 to TRBJ1-1, with D unresolved. This clonotype originated in an adult who received the AZD1222 COVID-19 vaccine. The CDR3 reads CASSSSGNTEAFF. The CDR3 nucleotides read TGTGCCAGCAGTAGCTCAGGGAACACTGAAGCTTTCTTT.